What follows is one T cell receptor (beta chain) and its context. Its recognized antigen is unknown. No qualities accompany the bases; no much larger clone lies one base away. The sample contains more than one DNA sequence encoding this CDR3. The CDR3 spans 14 residues, from the cysteine through the phenylalanine. The entry retains the CDR3 DNA only, 42 bases that are in frame from base 1. V gives up 0 bases and J gives up 3 bases, and the segment between their germline ends measures 8 bases. CDR1 and CDR2, looked up from the germline V gene (reference sequence), are SGHNT and YYREEE. This record comes from a study of Ad26.COV2.S vaccination and SARS-CoV-2 variants (dated by TCRdb to about 2021). About the investigation overall: Vaccine-arm donors came from COV1001, a multicentre, randomized, double-blind, placebo-controlled phase I-IIa trial of Ad26.COV2.S in healthy adults. Dosing of Ad26.COV2.S was intramuscular, at either 5x10^10 or 1x10^11 viral particles, delivered as one shot or as two shots spaced 56 days apart. TCRbeta repertoire sequencing served as the tool for gauging how specific and how broad the SARS-CoV-2-reactive T cell receptors were following Ad26.COV2.S vaccination. A total of about 30 samples were included in the TCR-sequenced set, comprising around 20 Ad26.COV2.S vaccine recipients, 5 placebo recipients and 8 SARS-CoV-2 convalescent individuals. Participants in the trial were split at random into five groups of five each, receiving low-dose or high-dose Ad26.COV2.S once or twice, or else placebo on both occasions. Investigators remained blinded to trial group allocation during experiments and outcome assessment. The research as a whole found: Compared with placebo recipients, Ad26.COV2.S recipients showed higher spike-specific TCR breadth (P = 0.0014). After vaccination, substantial breadth of spike-specific CD8+ and CD4+ T cell responses was reported. Non-spike TCR breadth was comparable between vaccine and placebo recipients, consistent with the vaccine containing only spike. The study was not powered to compare responses between vaccine doses or regimens. The authors noted that total T cell responses may have been underestimated by the TCR breadth and depth analyses.

The immunoSEQ Assay was the method used to sequence TCRbeta CDR3 regions. After extraction, genomic DNA underwent amplification by bias-controlled multiplex PCR, followed by high-throughput sequencing. On the study's bioinformatics: Collapsing and filtering of sequences were performed to quantify the absolute abundance of each unique TCRbeta CDR3 region. T cell fraction was estimated by normalizing TCRbeta template counts to usable DNA, which was measured by amplifying reference genes present in all nucleated cells. Repertoire TCRs were annotated as SARS-CoV-2-specific when V gene, CDR3 amino acid sequence and J gene were exactly matched to a known reactive TCR set. MIRA supplied the reference SARS-CoV-2 TCR set, which was filtered for enrichment in COVID-19-positive ImmuneCODE repertoires so that public or cross-reactive TCRs were removed. Using the MIRA antigens, annotated TCRs were further analysed by specific ORF or by position within an ORF. Depth was the summed frequency of annotated unique rearrangements, while breadth was defined as annotated unique rearrangements over total unique productive rearrangements. Two-sided Wilcoxon rank-sum tests were used to compare TCR breadth between groups. TCRdb holds this immuneACCESS table with in-frame rearrangements only. Some clones are missing; in checked studies, unresolved V genes explain under half, and the rest has no known cause. V and J calls and clone size are given by that table; D and trimming were obtained from the DNA. The sample profile shows approximately 500,000 clones; roughly 85% of them were found once. The ten largest clones take up more than 10% of the sample.

The sample's treatment or condition label is to be understood as: some 20 received Ad26.COV2.S at low or high dose, single or two shots; about 5 received placebo; per-sample allocation not given. For vaccine and placebo recipients, repertoires were sequenced using samples collected on day 63 after the first injection. Cohort 1b enrolled roughly 25 adults aged 18-55 years at a single site in Boston, USA, between 29 July and 7 August 2020. Ad26.COV2.S consisted of a replication-incompetent adenovirus type 26 vector by which a prefusion-stabilized SARS-CoV-2 spike protein from the original Wuhan strain was expressed.

The sequence came from a person between 18 and 59 years old who received the Ad26.COV2.S COVID-19 vaccine or a placebo. The sample in question was peripheral blood, obtained in a trial of Ad26.COV2.S vaccine versus placebo. In this chain, TRBV5-4 is recombined with TRBJ2-3; the D match is possibly TRBD1 or TRBD2, with 5 bases aligned in each. The base sequence is TGTGCCAGCAGCTTGGCGGGACGAACAGATACGCAGTATTTT. Translation gives CASSLAGRTDTQYF.